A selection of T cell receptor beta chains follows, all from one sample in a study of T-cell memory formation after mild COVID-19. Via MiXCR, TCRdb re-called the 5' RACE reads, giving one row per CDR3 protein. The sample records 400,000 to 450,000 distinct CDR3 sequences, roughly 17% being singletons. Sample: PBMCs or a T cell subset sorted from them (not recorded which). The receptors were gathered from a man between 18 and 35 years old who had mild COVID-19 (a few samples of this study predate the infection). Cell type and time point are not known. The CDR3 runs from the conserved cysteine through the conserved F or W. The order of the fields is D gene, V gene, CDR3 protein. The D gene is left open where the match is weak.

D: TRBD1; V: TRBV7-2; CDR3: CASSLGLTGGHEQFF
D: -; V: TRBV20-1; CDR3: CSARGPGGGGETQYF
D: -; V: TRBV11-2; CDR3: CASSLDGGELFF
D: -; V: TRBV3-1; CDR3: CASSSPEKLFF
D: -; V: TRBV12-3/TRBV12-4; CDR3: CASTRDSPTEAFF
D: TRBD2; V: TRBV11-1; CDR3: CASSHGTSGTYNEQFF
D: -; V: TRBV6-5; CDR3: CASSYSGGGAEAFF
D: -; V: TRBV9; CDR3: CASSEGDTGQQFF
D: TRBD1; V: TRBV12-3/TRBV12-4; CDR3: CASSFAKTGDIGVEQYF
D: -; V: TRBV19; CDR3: CASNEGNGQPQHF
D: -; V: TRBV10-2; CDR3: CASSEGSGWGDQETQYF
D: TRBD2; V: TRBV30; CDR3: CAWTGGARPHEQFF
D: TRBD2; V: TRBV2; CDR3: CASGGLAGGPSYNEQFF
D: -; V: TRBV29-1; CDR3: CSAAQGTNTEAFF
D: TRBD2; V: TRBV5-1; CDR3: CASSSKGTSGGSTDTQYF
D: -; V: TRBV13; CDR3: CASSPGLDHRTDTQYF
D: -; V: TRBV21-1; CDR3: CASSKTHQHF
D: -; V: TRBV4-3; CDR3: CASSHLTKREQYF
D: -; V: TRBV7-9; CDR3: CASSLVLTDYEQYF
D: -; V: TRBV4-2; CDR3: CASSRRGGSSYNEQFF
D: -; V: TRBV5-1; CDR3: CASSLEPLGQETQYF
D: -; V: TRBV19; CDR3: CASSIEAPPRSNQPQHF
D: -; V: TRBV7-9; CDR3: CASSLNQGNTIYF
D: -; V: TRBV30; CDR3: CAWSWGSEDYGYTF
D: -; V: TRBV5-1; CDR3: CASSRQEPSTDTQYF
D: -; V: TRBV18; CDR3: CASSPPNEYTDTQYF
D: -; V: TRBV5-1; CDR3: CASSRDIGYTF
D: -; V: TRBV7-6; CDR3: CASSAGDKSYEQYF
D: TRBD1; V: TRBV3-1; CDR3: CASSRTGFHTGELFF
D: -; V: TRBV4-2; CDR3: CASSQENSKGPGYTF
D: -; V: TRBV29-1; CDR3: CSTKVDGSQHF
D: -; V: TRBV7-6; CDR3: CASSGQADEKLFF
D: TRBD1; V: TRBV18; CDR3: CASSQTGTDQPQHF
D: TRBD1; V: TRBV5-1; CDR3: CASSLTGGDYEQYF
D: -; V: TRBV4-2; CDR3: CASSQDLEMLPTSEAFF
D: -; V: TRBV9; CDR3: CASSLQGFRGETQYF
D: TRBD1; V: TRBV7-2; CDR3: CASSSRQGSTGELFF
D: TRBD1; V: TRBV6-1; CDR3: CASRDLTGNLDSNQPQHF
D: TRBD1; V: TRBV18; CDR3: CASSPPGTGVDTEAFF
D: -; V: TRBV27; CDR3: CASSVRARGEKLFF
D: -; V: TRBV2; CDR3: CASQSPTGELFF
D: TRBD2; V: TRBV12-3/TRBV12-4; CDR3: CASRRTSGGYYNEQFF
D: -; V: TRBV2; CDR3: CASTEEAGANIQYF
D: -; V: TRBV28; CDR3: CASSLVSLNQPQHF
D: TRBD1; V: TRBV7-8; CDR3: CASSTQPPIPGQRNTEAFF
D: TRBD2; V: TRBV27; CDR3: CASSLSGGPPNEQFF
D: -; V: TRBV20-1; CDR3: CSAGISPTQYF
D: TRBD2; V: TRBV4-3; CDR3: CASSQDPSGGWETQYF
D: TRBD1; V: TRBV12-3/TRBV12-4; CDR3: CASSRQGGSYEQYF
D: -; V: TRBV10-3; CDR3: CAISESEGANYGYTF
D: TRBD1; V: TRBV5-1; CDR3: CASSGNRGLGEAFF
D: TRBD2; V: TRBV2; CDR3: CASRGGFTDTQYF
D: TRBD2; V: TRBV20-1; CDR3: CSARDSLAGITGELFF
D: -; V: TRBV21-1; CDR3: CASSNMRNTEAFF
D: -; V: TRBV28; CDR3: CASSPYKGPQETQYF